This note documents a single TCR beta chain sequence. The antigen is undetermined. The entry originates in a study of shared clonotypes between healthy human individuals. Germline-derived CDR1 and CDR2 are SGHVS and FQNEAQ. The CDR3 covers 13 residues. The germline V and J ends were trimmed by 1 base and 7 bases, with 8 bases remaining between them. Profiled with immunoSEQ multiplex PCR; TCRdb holds only in-frame clones, not every one. The sample lists fewer than 1.6 million clones; approximately 98.5% were seen once. CD45RA-negative memory and CD45RA+ naive subsets were split from the CD4+ cells. Overall study findings and caveats: Depth of sequencing was expected to influence donor clonotype sharing.

This chain connects TRBV7-8 to TRBJ2-1; D not certain. The receptor comes from a man younger than 40 in good health. The sample was naive CD4+ T cells sorted from blood. This sample's subset: CD45RA+ positively selected. CDR3 coding DNA: TGTGCCAGCAGCTTAGGGGTCGTAAATGAGCAGTTCTTC. Translated, it gives CASSLGVVNEQFF.